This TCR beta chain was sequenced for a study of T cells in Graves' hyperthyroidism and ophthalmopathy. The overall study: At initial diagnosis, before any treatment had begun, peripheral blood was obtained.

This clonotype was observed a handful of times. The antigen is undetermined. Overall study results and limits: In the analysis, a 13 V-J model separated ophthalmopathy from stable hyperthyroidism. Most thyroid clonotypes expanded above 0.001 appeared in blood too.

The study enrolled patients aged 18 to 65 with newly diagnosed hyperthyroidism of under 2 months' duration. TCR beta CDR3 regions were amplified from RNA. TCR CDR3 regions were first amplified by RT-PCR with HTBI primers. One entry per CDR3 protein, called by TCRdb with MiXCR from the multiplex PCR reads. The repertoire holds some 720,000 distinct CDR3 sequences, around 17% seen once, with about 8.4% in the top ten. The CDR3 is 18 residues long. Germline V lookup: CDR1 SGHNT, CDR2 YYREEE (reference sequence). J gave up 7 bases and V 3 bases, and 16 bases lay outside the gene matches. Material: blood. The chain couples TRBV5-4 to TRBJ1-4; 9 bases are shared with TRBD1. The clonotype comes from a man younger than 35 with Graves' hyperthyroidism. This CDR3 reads CASSSSGTGFVSGEKLFF. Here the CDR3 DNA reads TGTGCCAGCAGCTCATCCGGGACAGGGTTCGTTTCGGGTGAAAAACTGTTTTTT.